Sequencing of this TCR beta chain was carried out in a study of T cell clones after liver transplantation. Study details: Without induction therapy, subjects received standard immunosuppression until 12-24 months post-transplant.

TCRdb keeps only in-frame clones here, not all; method: immunoSEQ multiplex PCR. The sample shows about 85,000 clones, about 82% of them seen only once. This clone was seen a single time. V shed 0 bases, J shed 6 bases, and the junction held 5 bases outside the gene matches. CDR3 length equals 15 residues. Germline V gene data show CDR1 as LGHNA and CDR2 as YNFKEQ. Sorting of unstimulated PBMCs yielded separate CD3+CD4+ and CD3+CD8+ fractions. The input for sequencing was CD4+ T cells from blood, taken 45 to 46 months after liver transplant. The sequence came from a human patient who received a liver transplant. The T cells may come from the graft donor. The rearrangement links TRBV4-2 to TRBJ2-4; 7 bases are a match to TRBD2. The CDR3 bases are TGTGCCAGCAGCCAAGAAGGCGGGGGTTCAAACATTCAGTACTTC. Encoded protein: CASSQEGGGSNIQYF.